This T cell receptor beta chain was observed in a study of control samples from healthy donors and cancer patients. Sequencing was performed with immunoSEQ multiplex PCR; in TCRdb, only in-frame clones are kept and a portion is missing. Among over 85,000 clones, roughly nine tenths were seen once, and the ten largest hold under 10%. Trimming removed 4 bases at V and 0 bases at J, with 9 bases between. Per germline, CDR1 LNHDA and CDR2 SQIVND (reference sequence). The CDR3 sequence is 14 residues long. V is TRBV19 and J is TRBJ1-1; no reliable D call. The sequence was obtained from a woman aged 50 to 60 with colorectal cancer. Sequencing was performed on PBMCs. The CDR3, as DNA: TGTGCCAGTAGTACCCGGACGGTGAACACTGAAGCTTTCTTT. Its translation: CASSTRTVNTEAFF. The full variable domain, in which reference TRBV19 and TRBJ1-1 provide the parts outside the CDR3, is DGGITQSPKYLFRKEGQNVTLSCEQNLNHDAMYWYRQDPGQGLRLIYYSQIVNDFQKGDIAEGYSVSREKKESFPLTVTSAQKNPTAFYLCASSTRTVNTEAFFGQGTRLTVV.